Following are 10 T cell receptor beta chains from one sample sequenced in a study of blood T cell repertoires in COVID-19 (dated by TCRdb to 2020 to 2021). The method was the immunoSEQ multiplex PCR assay. TCRdb stores this immuneACCESS table with in-frame sequences only. Part of the clones is absent; in the studies checked, under half of the shortfall reflects unresolved V genes, and no reason is known for the rest. Across this sample there are under 300,000 clones, with approximately 86% seen only once. The ten largest clones capture more than 4.5% of the sample. Input material: peripheral blood. These receptors originate from an elderly woman with active or convalescent COVID-19.

The V and J genes are TRBV18 and TRBJ2-1, with D possibly matching TRBD1 (5 bases). Germline V gene sequence: CDR1 KGHSH, CDR2 LQKENI. The CDR3 consists of 16 residues. V gave up 0 bases and J gave up 4 bases, with 13 bases separating them. CDR3 nucleotides: TGTGCCAGCTCACCACCGATCAGGGCCCCTTACAATGAGCAGTTCTTC. It specifies CASSPPIRAPYNEQFF.

This clone was recorded once. The chain uses TRBV30 and TRBJ1-6; a weak D match, TRBD1 (6 bases). This CDR3 has 13 residues. V was cut by 1 base and J by 8 bases, with 9 bases left in between. Germline assignment: CDR1 GTSNPN and CDR2 SVGIG (reference sequence). CDR3 bases: TGTGCCTGGAGTGGGCAGGGGTATTCACCCCTCCACTTT. Protein sequence: CAWSGQGYSPLHF.

This clone was observed a handful of times. This chain links TRBV5-1 with TRBJ2-6; 9 bases line up with TRBD1. The CDR3 is made up of 16 amino acids. The germline V gene encodes CDR1 SGHRS and CDR2 YFSETQ. Unmatched junction bases numbered 2, after V lost 4 bases and J lost 0 bases. The CDR3 region is CASSPQGASGANVLTF. CDR3 coding DNA: TGCGCCAGCAGCCCACAGGGGGCCTCTGGGGCCAACGTCCTGACTTTC. Full variable domain (outside the CDR3, taken from reference TRBV5-1 and TRBJ2-6): KAGVTQTPRYLIKTRGQQVTLSCSPISGHRSVSWYQQTPGQGLQFLFEYFSETQRNKGNFPGRFSGRQFSNSRSEMNVSTLELGDSALYLCASSPQGASGANVLTFGAGSRLTVL.

The V call is TRBV27, the J call TRBJ1-6, with 12 bases fitting TRBD1. The V segment lost 2 bases and the J segment 6 bases; nucleotides outside the gene matches: 8. The germline gives CDR1 MNHEY, CDR2 SMNVEV (reference sequence). There are 18 residues in the CDR3. The CDR3 nucleotides read TGTGCCAGCAGTTTAGCGGGACAGGGGGCGAATAGTAATTCACCCCTCCACTTT. Protein sequence: CASSLAGQGANSNSPLHF.

The chain couples TRBV5-4 to TRBJ2-1, with D tentatively TRBD2 (6 bases). Germline loops: CDR1 SGHNT, CDR2 YYREEE (reference sequence). This CDR3 spans 15 amino acids. Deletions cut 4 bases from V and 8 bases from J, with 19 bases between. This CDR3 reads CASSTMKSGGDEQFF. Here the CDR3 DNA reads TGTGCCAGCAGCACAATGAAAAGCGGAGGGGATGAGCAGTTCTTC.

The chain uses TRBV19 and TRBJ1-1; 10 nucleotides agree with TRBD1. This CDR3 has 15 amino acids. CDR1 is LNHDA, CDR2 SQIVND, per germline (reference sequence). Unmatched junction bases numbered 7, after V lost 8 bases and J lost 1 base. CDR3 amino acids: CASRDRGRGNTEAFF. CDR3 sequence (DNA): TGTGCCAGTCGAGACAGGGGGCGCGGGAACACTGAAGCTTTCTTT.

The V gene is TRBV28, the J gene TRBJ1-2; 10 positions agree with TRBD1. Germline V CDR1 and CDR2: MDHEN, SYDVKM. This CDR3 spans 14 amino acids. J gave up 4 bases and V 7 bases, and 6 bases lay outside the gene matches. The CDR3 DNA follows: TGTGCCAGCAACGACAGGGGGCGAAGCTATGGCTACACCTTC. This sequence encodes CASNDRGRSYGYTF.

A single count supports this clone. The J gene is TRBJ2-1, the V gene TRBV11-2; 7 bases align to TRBD1. This CDR3 is 13 amino acids long. The germline V gene encodes CDR1 SGHAT and CDR2 FQNNGV. V trimming: 5 bases; J trimming: 11 bases; junction bases outside the gene matches: 9. CDR3 amino acids: CASSTTGVGKQFF. The CDR3 DNA is TGTGCCAGCAGCACTACAGGGGTCGGGAAGCAGTTCTTC.

V gene TRBV14 combines with J gene TRBJ2-7; 10 bases align to TRBD2. Looked up from germline, CDR1 is SGHDN and CDR2 is FVKESK. J gave up 3 bases and V 2 bases, and 7 bases lay outside the gene matches. This CDR3 spans 16 amino acids. CDR3 in DNA: TGTGCCAGCAGCCAATCTAGCGGGAGAGAAATCTACGAGCAGTACTTC. Its translation is CASSQSSGREIYEQYF.

This clone has just a few counts. CDR3 bases: TGTGCCAGCAGCATCGGACTAGCGGCTTCCTACGAGCAGTACTTC. Residues: CASSIGLAASYEQYF. The rearrangement links TRBV2 to TRBJ2-7; 10 positions agree with TRBD2. The CDR3 is made up of 15 amino acids. CDR1 and CDR2 (germline): SNHLY, FYNNEI. V was clipped by 6 bases and J by 1 base; unmatched bases: 6.